This entry lists 8 T cell receptor beta chains sequenced from one sample in a study of cytomegalovirus exposure and HLA in healthy donors. 60 Vbeta and 13 Jbeta primers were used in PCR. TCRdb keeps only in-frame clones here, not all; method: immunoSEQ multiplex PCR. This table holds under 200,000 clones, around 68% found once. The specimen was PBMCs. These receptors were collected from a man aged 45-65 years in good health and CMV-seronegative.

This clone occurred a few times. J is TRBJ1-6 and V is TRBV7-8, with a possible D match to TRBD1 (5 bases). Germline assignment: CDR1 SGHVS and CDR2 FQNEAQ. This CDR3 is 15 amino acids long. V shed 0 bases and J shed 7 bases, with 10 bases lying between them. The CDR3 DNA is TGTGCCAGCAGCTTAGCGGCAGGGAAAAATTCACCCCTCCACTTT. This encodes CASSLAAGKNSPLHF.

The CDR3 nucleotides are TGTGCAAGTCGCCCGACTAGCGGAGACTCTGGGGCCAACGTCCTGACTTTC. Protein sequence: CASRPTSGDSGANVLTF. The chain carries TRBV12-2 and TRBJ2-6; the table's D gene call, TRBD2, was not cross checked with the DNA. TRBV12-2 is termed a pseudogene. The CDR3 covers 17 residues.

The chain couples TRBV7-8 to TRBJ2-5, with D possibly being TRBD2 (7 bases). Per the germline V gene, CDR1 is SGHVS and CDR2 is FQNEAQ. With 5 bases removed from V and 5 bases from J, the gap between germline ends came to 15 bases. This CDR3 region has 14 residues. The CDR3 loop reads CASSPSGGGETQYF. The CDR3 DNA sequence: TGTGCCAGCAGCCCCTCGGGGGGCGGTGAGACCCAGTACTTC. The variable domain in full, with the rest retrieved from reference TRBV7-8 and TRBJ2-5, is GAGVSQSPRYKVAKRGQDVALRCDPISGHVSLFWYQQALGQGPEFLTYFQNEAQLDKSGLPSDRFFAERPEGSVSTLKIQRTQQEDSAVYLCASSPSGGGETQYFGPGTRLLVL.

This rearrangement joins TRBV5-1 to TRBJ2-7, with D perhaps TRBD2 (5 bases). V was trimmed by 3 bases and J by 0 bases, leaving 25 bases between them. This CDR3 is 19 amino acids long. Germline V gene data show CDR1 as SGHRS and CDR2 as YFSETQ. CDR3 region: CASSWRPKVVGQISYEQYF. The CDR3, as DNA: TGCGCCAGCAGCTGGAGGCCTAAAGTGGTAGGGCAGATCTCCTACGAGCAGTACTTC.

V gene TRBV4-3 combines with J gene TRBJ1-6; D is perhaps TRBD1 (6 bases). Germline-derived CDR1 and CDR2 are LGHNA and YSLEER. CDR3 size: 14 residues. V dropped 3 bases and J dropped 7 bases, with 10 bases sitting between them. CDR3 loop: CASSQDRDNSPLHF. CDR3 in DNA: TGCGCCAGCAGCCAGGACAGAGACAATTCACCCCTCCACTTT.

This clone was observed a handful of times. V is TRBV7-8 and J is TRBJ2-7; D is undetermined. Germline V lookup: CDR1 SGHVS, CDR2 FQNEAQ. V was clipped by 3 bases and J by 2 bases, with 5 bases between them. The CDR3 totals 12 residues. The CDR3 DNA reads TGTGCCAGCAGCTTTGGCCCCTACGAGCAGTACTTC. It specifies CASSFGPYEQYF.

The chain has TRBV19 and TRBJ1-1, with a possible D match to TRBD1 (5 bases). In germline, CDR1 is LNHDA, CDR2 SQIVND (reference sequence). The germline V and J ends were trimmed by 6 bases and 1 base, with 9 bases remaining between them. This CDR3 comprises 13 residues. This CDR3 reads CASRPQGNTEAFF. For the CDR3, the DNA is TGTGCCAGTAGACCCCAGGGGAACACTGAAGCTTTCTTT.

The rearrangement uses TRBV10-3 and TRBJ1-3, with a possible D match to TRBD1 (5 bases). V shed 0 bases and J shed 2 bases, with 8 bases lying between them. The CDR3 covers 15 residues. Germline lookup yields CDR1 ENHRY and CDR2 SYGVKD. In DNA form, the CDR3 reads TGTGCCATCAGTGAGTCTCAAGGGGCTGGAAACACCATATATTTT. It translates to CAISESQGAGNTIYF.